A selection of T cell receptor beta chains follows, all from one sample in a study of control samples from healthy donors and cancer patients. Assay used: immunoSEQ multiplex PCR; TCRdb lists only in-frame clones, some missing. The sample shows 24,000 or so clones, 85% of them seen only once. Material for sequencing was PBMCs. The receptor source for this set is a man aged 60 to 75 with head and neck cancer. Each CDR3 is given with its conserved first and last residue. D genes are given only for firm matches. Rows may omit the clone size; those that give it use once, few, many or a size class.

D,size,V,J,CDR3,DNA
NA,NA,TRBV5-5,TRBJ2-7,CASSFGGLSGQYF,TGTGCCAGCAGCTTCGGGGGCCTCTCGGGGCAGTACTTC
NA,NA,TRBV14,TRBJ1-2,CASSQGRYGYTF,TGTGCCAGCAGCCAAGGGAGGTACGGCTACACCTTC
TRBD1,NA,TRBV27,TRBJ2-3,CASRGQGLHTDTQYF,TGTGCCAGCAGGGGACAGGGTTTACACACAGATACGCAGTATTTT
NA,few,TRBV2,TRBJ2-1,CASSEAGDTDEQFF,TGTGCCAGCAGTGAAGCGGGAGATACCGATGAGCAGTTCTTC
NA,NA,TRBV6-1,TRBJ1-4,CASSESGVGEKLFF,TGTGCCAGCAGTGAATCGGGGGTAGGAGAAAAACTGTTTTTT
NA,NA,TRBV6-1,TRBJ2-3,CASSEKLRVGQYF,TGTGCCAGCAGTGAGAAGTTGAGAGTTGGGCAGTATTTT
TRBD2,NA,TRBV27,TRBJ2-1,CASSLGLAGGLNEQFF,TGTGCCAGCAGTCTCGGACTAGCGGGAGGGTTGAATGAGCAGTTCTTC
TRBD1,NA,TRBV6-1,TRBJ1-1,CASSEASQGVNTEAFF,TGTGCCAGCAGTGAAGCGAGTCAGGGGGTGAACACTGAAGCTTTCTTT
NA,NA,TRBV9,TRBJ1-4,CASSDTAETNEKLFF,TGTGCCAGCAGCGATACAGCGGAAACTAATGAAAAACTGTTTTTT
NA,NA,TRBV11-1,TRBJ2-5,CASSLVAETQYF,TGTGCCAGCAGCTTAGTAGCGGAGACCCAGTACTTC
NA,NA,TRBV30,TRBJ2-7,CAWSESSGLAYEQYF,TGTGCCTGGAGTGAATCAAGCGGGCTTGCCTACGAGCAGTACTTC
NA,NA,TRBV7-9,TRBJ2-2,CASARDGYTGELFF,TGTGCCAGCGCCCGCGACGGATACACCGGGGAGCTGTTTTTT
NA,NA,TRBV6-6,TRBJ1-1,CASSLRAPGGTEAFF,TGTGCCAGCAGCCTCCGTGCCCCCGGTGGCACTGAAGCTTTCTTT
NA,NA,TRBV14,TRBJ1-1,CASSQAGRPNTEAFF,TGTGCCAGCAGCCAAGCAGGACGGCCGAACACTGAAGCTTTCTTT
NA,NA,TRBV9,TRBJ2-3,CASSSREGSTDTQYF,TGTGCCAGCAGCTCCCGTGAAGGTAGCACAGATACGCAGTATTTT
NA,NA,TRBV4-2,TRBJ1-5,CASSQGAANNQPQHF,TGTGCCAGCAGCCAAGGGGCAGCAAACAATCAGCCCCAGCATTTT
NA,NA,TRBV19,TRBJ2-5,CASSIDFRVGTQYF,TGTGCCAGTAGTATAGATTTCAGGGTGGGGACCCAGTACTTC
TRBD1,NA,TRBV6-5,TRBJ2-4,CASTERGPDIQYF,TGTGCCAGCACCGAGAGGGGGCCAGACATTCAGTACTTC
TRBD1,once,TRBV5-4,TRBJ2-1,CASSPPGTGQGDNEQFF,TGTGCCAGCAGCCCTCCCGGGACCGGACAGGGGGACAATGAGCAGTTCTTC
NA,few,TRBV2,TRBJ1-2,CASIYKNYGYTF,TGTGCCAGCATCTACAAGAACTATGGCTACACCTTC
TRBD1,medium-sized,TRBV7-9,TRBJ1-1,CASSLVSGGSTEAFF,TGTGCCAGCAGCTTAGTGTCAGGGGGCAGCACTGAAGCTTTCTTT
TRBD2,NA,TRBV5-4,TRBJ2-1,CASSPGLARYNEQFF,TGTGCCAGCAGCCCGGGACTAGCGCGTTACAATGAGCAGTTCTTC
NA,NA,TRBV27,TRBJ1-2,CASSSPTIQGHGYTF,TGTGCCAGCAGTTCTCCTACCATACAGGGTCATGGCTACACCTTC
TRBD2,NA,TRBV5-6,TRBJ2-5,CASSSAPASGRGETQYF,TGTGCCAGCAGCTCCGCCCCCGCTAGCGGGAGAGGTGAGACCCAGTACTTC
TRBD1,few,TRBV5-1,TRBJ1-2,CASSQGGQGLSRGYTF,TGCGCCAGCAGTCAGGGGGGACAGGGGCTTTCTCGAGGCTACACCTTC
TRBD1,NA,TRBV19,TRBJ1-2,CASSRQGGNLNYGYTF,TGTGCCAGTAGTCGACAGGGGGGAAACCTTAACTATGGCTACACCTTC
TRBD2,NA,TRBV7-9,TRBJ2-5,CASTIRLAGLETQYF,TGTGCCAGCACCATACGACTAGCGGGTTTGGAGACCCAGTACTTC
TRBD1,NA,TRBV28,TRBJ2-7,CASSLGNDRGPEQYF,TGTGCCAGCAGTTTGGGGAACGACAGGGGACCCGAGCAGTACTTC
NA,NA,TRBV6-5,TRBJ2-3,CASRAAMDTQYF,TGTGCCAGCAGGGCCGCTATGGATACGCAGTATTTT
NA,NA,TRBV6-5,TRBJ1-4,CASSYRVLGEKLFF,TGTGCCAGCAGTTACAGGGTATTGGGTGAAAAACTGTTTTTT
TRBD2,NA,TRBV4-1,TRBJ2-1,CASSLGLAGDNEQFF,TGCGCCAGCAGCCTGGGACTAGCGGGAGACAATGAGCAGTTCTTC
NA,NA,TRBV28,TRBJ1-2,CASSLSLGNYGYTF,TGTGCCAGCAGTTTATCTCTAGGAAACTATGGCTACACCTTC
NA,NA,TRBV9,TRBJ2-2,CASSVDRVSPGELFF,TGTGCCAGCAGCGTAGACAGGGTCTCCCCCGGGGAGCTGTTTTTT
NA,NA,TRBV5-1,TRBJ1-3,CASSLEGQKGNTIYF,TGCGCCAGCAGCTTGGAGGGACAAAAGGGAAACACCATATATTTT
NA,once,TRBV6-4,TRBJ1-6,CASSGAWVYHF,TGTGCCAGCAGTGGGGCCTGGGTGTACCACTTT
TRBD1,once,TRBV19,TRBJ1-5,CASTLGQTNQPQHF,TGTGCCAGTACCTTGGGACAGACTAATCAGCCCCAGCATTTT
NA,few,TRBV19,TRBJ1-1,CASSNRERGTEAFF,TGTGCCAGTAGTAACCGGGAAAGGGGCACTGAAGCTTTCTTT
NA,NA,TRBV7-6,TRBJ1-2,CASSLRGGAADNNYGYTF,TGTGCCAGCAGCTTAAGGGGCGGGGCGGCCGATAACAACTATGGCTACACCTTC
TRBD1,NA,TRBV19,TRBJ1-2,CASSIDPGQGLEGYTF,TGTGCCAGTAGTATCGACCCAGGACAGGGGCTAGAAGGCTACACCTTC
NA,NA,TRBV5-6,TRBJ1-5,CASSYSNQPQHF,TGTGCCAGCAGCTATAGCAATCAGCCCCAGCATTTT
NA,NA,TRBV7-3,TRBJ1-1,CASSLLGPLNTEAFF,TGTGCCAGCAGTCTTCTAGGACCGTTGAACACTGAAGCTTTCTTT
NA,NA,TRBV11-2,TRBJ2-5,CASSLEPWETQYF,TGTGCCAGCAGCTTAGAGCCCTGGGAGACCCAGTACTTC
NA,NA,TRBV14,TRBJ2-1,CASSRLGGSLGEQFF,TGTGCCAGCAGTCGCCTCGGGGGTTCCTTGGGGGAGCAGTTCTTC
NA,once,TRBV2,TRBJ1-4,CASDLTGVTNEKLFF,TGTGCCAGCGACCTAACGGGGGTAACTAATGAAAAACTGTTTTTT
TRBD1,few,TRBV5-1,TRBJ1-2,CASSLEPGQGDGYTF,TGCGCCAGCAGCTTGGAACCGGGACAGGGTGATGGCTACACCTTC
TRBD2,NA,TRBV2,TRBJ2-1,CASSASGNEQFF,TGTGCCAGCAGCGCTAGCGGGAATGAGCAGTTCTTC
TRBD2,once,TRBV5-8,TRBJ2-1,CASSLRLAGVSYNEQFF,TGTGCCAGCAGCTTGAGGCTAGCGGGCGTCTCCTACAATGAGCAGTTCTTC
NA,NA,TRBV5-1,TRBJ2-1,CASSEIGTPNEQFF,TGCGCCAGCAGCGAAATCGGGACTCCCAATGAGCAGTTCTTC
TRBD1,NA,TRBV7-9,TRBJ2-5,CASSRTGGDAQETQYF,TGTGCCAGCAGCAGGACAGGGGGCGACGCGCAAGAGACCCAGTACTTC
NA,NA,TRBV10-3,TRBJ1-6,CAISGAVDNSPLHF,TGTGCCATCAGTGGGGCAGTTGATAATTCACCCCTCCACTTT